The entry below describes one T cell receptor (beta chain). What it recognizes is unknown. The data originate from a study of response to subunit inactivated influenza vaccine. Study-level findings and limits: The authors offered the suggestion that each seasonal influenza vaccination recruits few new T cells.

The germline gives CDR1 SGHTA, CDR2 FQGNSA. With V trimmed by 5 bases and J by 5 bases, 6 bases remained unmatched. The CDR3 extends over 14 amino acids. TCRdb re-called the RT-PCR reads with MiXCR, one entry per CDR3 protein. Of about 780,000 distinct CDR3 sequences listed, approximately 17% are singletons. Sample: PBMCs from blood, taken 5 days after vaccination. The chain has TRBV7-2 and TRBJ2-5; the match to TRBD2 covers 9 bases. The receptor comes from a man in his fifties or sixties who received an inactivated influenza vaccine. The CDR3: CASSPNAGGETQYF. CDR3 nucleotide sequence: TGTGCCAGCAGCCCTAACGCGGGAGGGGAGACCCAGTACTTC.